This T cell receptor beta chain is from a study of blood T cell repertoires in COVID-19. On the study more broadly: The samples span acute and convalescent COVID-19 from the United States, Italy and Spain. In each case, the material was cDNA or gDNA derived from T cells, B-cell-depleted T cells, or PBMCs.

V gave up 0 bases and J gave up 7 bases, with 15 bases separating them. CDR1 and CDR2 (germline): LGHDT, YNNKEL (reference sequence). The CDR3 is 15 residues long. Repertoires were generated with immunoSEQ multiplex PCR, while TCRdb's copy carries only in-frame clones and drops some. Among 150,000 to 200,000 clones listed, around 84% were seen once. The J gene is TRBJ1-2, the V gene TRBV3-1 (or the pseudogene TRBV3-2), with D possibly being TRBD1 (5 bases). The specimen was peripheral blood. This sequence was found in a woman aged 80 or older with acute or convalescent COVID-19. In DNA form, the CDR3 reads TGTGCCAGCAGCCAAGATTGGGGGGGAGCGGGTGGCTACACCTTC. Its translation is CASSQDWGGAGGYTF.